One and the same sample provided the 9 T cell receptor beta chains below, sequenced in a study of blood T cell repertoires in COVID-19 (dated by TCRdb to about 2020). The library was built by means of the immunoSEQ multiplex PCR assay. What TCRdb holds here is the immuneACCESS table cut down to in-frame rearrangements. Part of the clones is not present; checked against another copy, under half of the missing clones reflect an unresolved V gene, and the others are unexplained. The sample table records 140,000 or so clones; approximately 85% of these occur just once. Jointly, the top ten make up around 3.2% of the sample. What was sequenced was peripheral blood. The source of these receptors is a man aged 45-65 years with acute or convalescent COVID-19.

V and J are TRBV7-9 and TRBJ2-1, with TRBD1 matching over 7 bases. With V trimmed by 7 bases and J by 4 bases, 7 bases remained unmatched. The CDR3 contains 14 residues. Germline V gene data show CDR1 as SEHNR and CDR2 as FQNEAQ (reference sequence). The CDR3 region has the DNA TGTGCCAGCAAGCCCCCGGGACAGTACAATGAGCAGTTCTTC. This sequence encodes CASKPPGQYNEQFF.

The sample holds one count of this clone. The rearrangement links TRBV2 to TRBJ1-5; tentatively, D is TRBD1 (5 bases). Germline V CDR1 and CDR2: SNHLY, FYNNEI. The CDR3 consists of 16 residues. V lost 7 bases to trimming and J lost 0 bases, with 16 bases between them. Here the CDR3 DNA reads TGTGCCAGCACCAGACAGATTACGAATAGCAATCAGCCCCAGCATTTT. Its protein is CASTRQITNSNQPQHF.

The rearrangement joins TRBV2 to TRBJ2-1, with 9 bases that match TRBD1. Germline loops: CDR1 SNHLY, CDR2 FYNNEI. The trim removed 8 bases at V and 0 bases at J, leaving 5 bases unmatched. This CDR3 spans 15 amino acids. CDR3 DNA: TGTGCCAGCCTCCGGGACAGGGTCTCCTACAATGAGCAGTTCTTC. Protein sequence: CASLRDRVSYNEQFF.

V gene TRBV27 combines with J gene TRBJ2-3, with 8 bases matching TRBD2. Germline loops: CDR1 MNHEY, CDR2 SMNVEV (reference sequence). The CDR3 has 17 amino acids. V lost 7 bases and J lost 0; bases outside the gene matches: 12. CDR3 residues: CASIGVAGTPSTDTQYF. DNA of the CDR3: TGTGCCAGCATCGGGGTAGCGGGGACGCCTAGCACAGATACGCAGTATTTT.

V and J are TRBV19 and TRBJ2-3; 9 bases are shared with TRBD2. CDR1 is LNHDA, CDR2 SQIVND, per germline (reference sequence). The CDR3 contains 15 residues. The trim removed 7 bases at V and 5 bases at J, leaving 10 bases unmatched. The CDR3 bases are TGTGCCAGTAAGGCCCGTCTAGCGGGAAAAGATACGCAGTATTTT. This encodes CASKARLAGKDTQYF. The complete variable domain, with remaining parts taken from reference TRBV19 and TRBJ2-3, reads DGGITQSPKYLFRKEGQNVTLSCEQNLNHDAMYWYRQDPGQGLRLIYYSQIVNDFQKGDIAEGYSVSREKKESFPLTVTSAQKNPTAFYLCASKARLAGKDTQYFGPGTRLTVL.

The sample holds a few counts of this clone. The chain carries TRBV5-6 and TRBJ1-2; D uncertain. The V end lost 4 bases, the J end lost 1 base, and 14 bases lay between the germline ends. The V gene's germline CDR1 is SGHDT and CDR2 YYEEEE. The CDR3 loop spans 15 amino acids. As DNA, the CDR3 is TGTGCCAGCAGCCCTCGGGGAATAGGTAACTATGGCTACACCTTC. Translation: CASSPRGIGNYGYTF. Complete variable domain (other parts from reference TRBV5-6 and TRBJ1-2): DAGVTQSPTHLIKTRGQQVTLRCSPKSGHDTVSWYQQALGQGPQFIFQYYEEEERQRGNFPDRFSGHQFPNYSSELNVNALLLGDSALYLCASSPRGIGNYGYTFGSGTRLTVV.

J is TRBJ2-1 and V is TRBV19; 10 bases match TRBD2. The CDR3 runs to 13 residues. The germline V gene has CDR1 LNHDA and CDR2 SQIVND (reference sequence). Unmatched junction bases numbered 5, after V lost 10 bases and J lost 5 bases. This CDR3 reads CATTSGFNNEQFF. The CDR3 region has the DNA TGTGCCACGACTAGCGGGTTTAACAATGAGCAGTTCTTC.

This clone has just one count. The chain uses TRBV7-9 and TRBJ1-6; 9 nucleotides agree with TRBD1. The CDR3 covers 14 residues. V lost 4 bases and J lost 9; bases outside the gene matches: 4. CDR1 is SEHNR, CDR2 FQNEAQ, per germline (reference sequence). CDR3 sequence reads: CASSSGTGTSPLHF. CDR3 nucleotide sequence: TGTGCCAGCAGCTCCGGGACAGGGACTTCACCCCTCCACTTT.

In its sample, this clone was seen once. This sequence joins TRBV19 and TRBJ1-3; weak D call: TRBD1 (5 bases). Germline loops: CDR1 LNHDA, CDR2 SQIVND (reference sequence). V lost 8 bases to trimming and J lost 2 bases, with 22 bases between them. There are 17 residues in the CDR3. The CDR3 DNA is TGTGCCAGTCACCATTGGGAGGGGACTCGGACTGGAAACACCATATATTTT. This sequence encodes CASHHWEGTRTGNTIYF. The whole variable domain, filled in from reference TRBV19 and TRBJ1-3, reads DGGITQSPKYLFRKEGQNVTLSCEQNLNHDAMYWYRQDPGQGLRLIYYSQIVNDFQKGDIAEGYSVSREKKESFPLTVTSAQKNPTAFYLCASHHWEGTRTGNTIYFGEGSWLTVV.